Ten or more counts support the clone carrying this T cell receptor beta chain. The authors built TCR beta libraries using iRepertoire HTBI primers and Arm-PCR of CDR3 regions. From the multiplex PCR reads, TCRdb called clonotypes with MiXCR, one entry per CDR3 protein. The sample lists 250,000 to 300,000 distinct CDR3 sequences, under 20% occurring once. These data are taken from a study of regulatory T cells in long-lasting Graves disease. The time point denotes: newly diagnosed GD, antithyroid drugs for less than 3 months. Making the TCR library involved RNA that had been extracted from PBMCs. V lost 7 bases and J 8 bases, leaving 21 bases between the germline ends. CDR1 SNHLY and CDR2 FYNNEI come from the germline V gene. The CDR3 has 15 residues. This sample also appeared in a second study, on T cells in Graves' hyperthyroidism and ophthalmopathy.

The sequences come from peripheral blood mononuclear cells (PBMCs), collected at new diagnosis, from a patient treated with antithyroid drugs. The receptor's source is a young woman with Graves disease. The chain couples TRBV2 to TRBJ2-1, with D possibly TRBD1 on 6 matching bases. This CDR3 is CASTRTGTPSYEQFF. The CDR3 DNA reads as TGTGCCAGCACCCGGACCGGGACACCTAGCTATGAGCAGTTCTTC.